This is a list of T cell receptor beta chains from one sample in a study of T cells in Graves' hyperthyroidism and ophthalmopathy. TCRdb re-derived calls from the multiplex PCR reads in MiXCR, one entry per CDR3 protein. The table lists hundreds of thousands of distinct CDR3 sequences, 16% of them singletons. Sample: blood. The receptor source for this set is a woman aged 40 to 49 with Graves' ophthalmopathy. The CDR3 runs from the conserved cysteine through the conserved F or W. The order of the fields is clone size, CDR3 length, D gene, J gene, V gene, CDR3 protein, CDR3 DNA. A D gene is named only where the DNA matches it firmly. Not every row has a clone size; where given, it reads once, few, many or a size class.

abundance: many
len: 14
d_gene: TRBD1
j_gene: TRBJ2-7
v_gene: TRBV10-1
CDR3aa: CASSESGQTYEQYF
CDR3nt: TGCGCCAGCAGTGAGTCGGGACAGACCTACGAGCAGTACTTC

abundance: -
len: 14
d_gene: TRBD1
j_gene: TRBJ2-7
v_gene: TRBV29-1
CDR3aa: CSVEDPTGYYEQYF
CDR3nt: TGCAGCGTTGAAGACCCGACAGGGTACTACGAGCAGTACTTC

abundance: few
len: 15
d_gene: -
j_gene: TRBJ2-2
v_gene: TRBV5-8
CDR3aa: CASSLRTDNTGELFF
CDR3nt: TGTGCCAGCAGCTTGAGGACAGATAACACCGGGGAGCTGTTTTTT

abundance: few
len: 15
d_gene: TRBD1
j_gene: TRBJ1-5
v_gene: TRBV7-2
CDR3aa: CASRILGTVNQPQHF
CDR3nt: TGTGCCAGCAGAATATTAGGGACAGTTAATCAGCCCCAGCATTTT

abundance: few
len: 15
d_gene: TRBD2
j_gene: TRBJ2-2
v_gene: TRBV6-1
CDR3aa: CASSSLAGATGELFF
CDR3nt: TGTGCCAGCAGTTCCTTAGCGGGGGCGACCGGGGAGCTGTTTTTT

abundance: few
len: 14
d_gene: -
j_gene: TRBJ1-2
v_gene: TRBV6-1
CDR3aa: CASSEGAFVGSYTF
CDR3nt: TGTGCCAGCAGTGAAGGAGCTTTTGTTGGTAGCTACACCTTC

abundance: -
len: 19
d_gene: TRBD1
j_gene: TRBJ1-1
v_gene: TRBV7-8
CDR3aa: CASSPLLTGTGGSNTEAFF
CDR3nt: TGTGCCAGCAGCCCTCTCCTCACCGGGACAGGGGGTTCGAACACTGAAGCTTTCTTT

abundance: -
len: 14
d_gene: -
j_gene: TRBJ1-1
v_gene: TRBV2
CDR3aa: CASSADGSLTEAFF
CDR3nt: TGTGCCAGCAGTGCGGACGGGTCCTTGACTGAAGCTTTCTTT

abundance: -
len: 16
d_gene: -
j_gene: TRBJ2-2
v_gene: TRBV7-8
CDR3aa: CASSSQGVAGTGELFF
CDR3nt: TGTGCCAGCAGCTCCCAGGGCGTAGCAGGGACCGGGGAGCTGTTTTTT

abundance: -
len: 15
d_gene: -
j_gene: TRBJ2-3
v_gene: TRBV2
CDR3aa: CASSAELAGTDTQYF
CDR3nt: TGTGCCAGCAGTGCGGAACTAGCAGGCACAGATACGCAGTATTTT

abundance: many
len: 16
d_gene: -
j_gene: TRBJ2-3
v_gene: TRBV5-1
CDR3aa: CASSLLIREFTDTQYF
CDR3nt: TGCGCCAGCAGCTTGCTAATCCGCGAATTCACAGATACGCAGTATTTT

abundance: many
len: 14
d_gene: -
j_gene: TRBJ1-6
v_gene: TRBV5-1
CDR3aa: CASSLAGKGSPLHF
CDR3nt: TGCGCCAGCAGCTTGGCAGGGAAAGGTTCACCCCTCCACTTT

abundance: many
len: 14
d_gene: TRBD1
j_gene: TRBJ1-5
v_gene: TRBV12-3/TRBV12-4
CDR3aa: CASSFTGGNQPQHF
CDR3nt: TGTGCCAGCAGTTTCACAGGGGGGAATCAGCCCCAGCATTTT

abundance: -
len: 17
d_gene: TRBD1
j_gene: TRBJ2-1
v_gene: TRBV27
CDR3aa: CASSFYRRDRVANEQFF
CDR3nt: TGTGCCAGCAGTTTTTACCGCCGGGACAGAGTCGCCAATGAGCAGTTCTTC

abundance: many
len: 12
d_gene: -
j_gene: TRBJ2-1
v_gene: TRBV12-3/TRBV12-4
CDR3aa: CASSFWGNEQFF
CDR3nt: TGTGCCAGCAGTTTCTGGGGGAATGAGCAGTTCTTC

abundance: many
len: 16
d_gene: -
j_gene: TRBJ1-1
v_gene: TRBV11-2
CDR3aa: CASSLAPTGLNTEAFF
CDR3nt: TGTGCCAGCAGCTTAGCTCCAACAGGGCTGAACACTGAAGCTTTCTTT

abundance: -
len: 14
d_gene: -
j_gene: TRBJ2-7
v_gene: TRBV7-9
CDR3aa: CASSLSGTVHEQYF
CDR3nt: TGTGCCAGCAGCTTATCAGGGACGGTCCACGAGCAGTACTTC

abundance: many
len: 14
d_gene: TRBD1
j_gene: TRBJ2-3
v_gene: TRBV5-6
CDR3aa: CASNQETGADTQYF
CDR3nt: TGTGCCAGCAACCAAGAGACAGGGGCCGATACGCAGTATTTT

abundance: many
len: 17
d_gene: TRBD2
j_gene: TRBJ2-7
v_gene: TRBV11-2
CDR3aa: CASSVGRLAGDNYEQYF
CDR3nt: TGTGCCAGCAGCGTCGGCCGGTTAGCGGGGGACAACTACGAGCAGTACTTC

abundance: -
len: 16
d_gene: -
j_gene: TRBJ2-2
v_gene: TRBV12-3/TRBV12-4
CDR3aa: CASSGPRGGPAGELFF
CDR3nt: TGTGCCAGCAGTGGACCCAGAGGGGGTCCAGCCGGGGAGCTGTTTTTT

abundance: few
len: 13
d_gene: -
j_gene: TRBJ2-7
v_gene: TRBV20-1
CDR3aa: CSASRVSSYEQYF
CDR3nt: TGCAGTGCTAGCAGGGTTAGCTCCTACGAGCAGTACTTC

abundance: -
len: 14
d_gene: -
j_gene: TRBJ1-2
v_gene: TRBV19
CDR3aa: CASSSAGPNYGYTF
CDR3nt: TGTGCCAGTAGTAGCGCAGGACCTAACTATGGCTACACCTTC

abundance: few
len: 17
d_gene: TRBD1
j_gene: TRBJ2-1
v_gene: TRBV11-3
CDR3aa: CASSLDSRDSSYNEQFF
CDR3nt: TGTGCCAGCAGCTTAGATTCCCGGGACAGCTCCTACAATGAGCAGTTCTTC

abundance: many
len: 15
d_gene: -
j_gene: TRBJ2-1
v_gene: TRBV7-2
CDR3aa: CASSRTGNINNEQFF
CDR3nt: TGTGCCAGCAGCCGAACCGGGAACATTAACAATGAGCAGTTCTTC

abundance: -
len: 13
d_gene: -
j_gene: TRBJ1-1
v_gene: TRBV5-4
CDR3aa: CASSSTGGPEAFF
CDR3nt: TGTGCCAGCAGCTCGACTGGGGGCCCTGAAGCTTTCTTT

abundance: -
len: 16
d_gene: TRBD2
j_gene: TRBJ2-2
v_gene: TRBV15
CDR3aa: CATSPRGSGRAGELFF
CDR3nt: TGTGCCACCAGCCCGCGGGGGAGCGGGAGGGCCGGGGAGCTGTTTTTT

abundance: many
len: 16
d_gene: -
j_gene: TRBJ1-2
v_gene: TRBV12-3/TRBV12-4
CDR3aa: CASSLGGHQANYGYTF
CDR3nt: TGTGCCAGCAGTTTAGGGGGACATCAAGCTAACTATGGCTACACCTTC

abundance: -
len: 15
d_gene: TRBD2
j_gene: TRBJ2-7
v_gene: TRBV3-1
CDR3aa: CASSPTSSGTYEQYF
CDR3nt: TGTGCCAGCAGCCCTACCTCTAGCGGTACCTACGAGCAGTACTTC

abundance: few
len: 13
d_gene: -
j_gene: TRBJ2-1
v_gene: TRBV18
CDR3aa: CASSPSEYGEQFF
CDR3nt: TGTGCCAGCTCACCATCCGAATATGGTGAGCAGTTCTTC